The clone carrying this TCR beta chain was recorded a few times. As yet, its antigen is unknown. The record originates from a study of cytomegalovirus exposure and HLA in healthy donors. Regarding the study as a whole: The classifier, whose performance was assessed in both the original and validation cohorts, reportedly diagnosed cytomegalovirus status with high specificity and sensitivity.

V was pared by 2 bases and J by 3 bases, with 5 bases of the junction left unmatched. CDR1 and CDR2 from the germline V gene are SGHRS and YFSETQ. The CDR3 contains 15 residues. Use of 60 Vbeta and 13 Jbeta primers characterized the PCR. TCRdb's copy holds only in-frame clones and misses some; the assay was immunoSEQ multiplex PCR. This table has roughly 140,000 clones, roughly 9.4% appearing once. The sequencing sample was made of PBMCs. The chain uses TRBV5-1 and TRBJ2-7; TRBD2 matches at 10 bases. The receptor comes from a male donor in good health and CMV-seronegative. CDR3 in amino acids: CASSLLAGGSYEQYF. CDR3 DNA: TGCGCCAGCAGCTTATTAGCGGGGGGAAGCTACGAGCAGTACTTC.